This TCR beta chain is from a study of human T cells and chemical hapten exposure (dated by TCRdb to the early 2020s). Background for the entire study: Libraries were combined into a pool for sequencing, and differences in TCR yield between samples came mainly from small differences in library volumes within the pool. In alopecia patients, the study followed how the peripheral blood TCR repertoire changed in vivo over primary and secondary sensitization to diphenylcyclopropenone (DPC), a hapten. Overall results and qualifications from the work: Repeated subsampling changed both the strength of the expansion versus patch-test correlation and the threshold at which the correlation became significant. DPC sensitization did not change how many TCRs were above 1 in 1000 frequency, and no evidence was found of alterations in global repertoire structure.

During library preparation, unique molecular identifiers were attached to individual cDNA molecules so that TCRs could be counted in a quantitative, reproducible way. For every blood RNA sample, sequencing covered both the TCR alpha and TCR beta chains. Turning to the authors' computational methods: A median of about 87,000 TCRs per sample was observed, with a range of roughly 23,224 to 700,000. V, J and CDR3 annotation of the TCR reads was carried out using the Decombinator software suite. Every sample was subsampled to the same number of TCRs (28,000) for the PS versus PT1 abundance plots. Expanded TCRs were defined as absent before sensitization and observed at least eight times at the 2-week time point. The public reads were run again by TCRdb, first through fastp at Q25 and then through MiXCR, and only productive beta chains were kept. A single entry per CDR3 protein holds the most common genes and DNA from its merged rows. Here the V and J calls rest on TCRdb's processing, not on the authors' analysis. This sample lists 95,000 to 150,000 distinct CDR3 sequences; 8% to 9.5% were detected once. The ten largest clonotypes hold 1.1% to 1.5% of the sample.

A remark on this clonotype: Its antigen is currently not known. No per-base quality is available; no much larger clone lies one base away.

The trim is 3 bases for V and 3 bases for J, with a gap of 10 bases between the germline ends. There are 13 amino acids in the CDR3, from cysteine to phenylalanine inclusive. Only the CDR3 region is kept as DNA, spanning 39 bases read in frame from base 1. CDR1 SQVTM and CDR2 ANQGSEA are derived from the germline V gene. Total RNA was extracted from unfractionated whole blood that had been collected in Tempus Blood RNA tubes. Five healthy volunteers served as TCR sequencing controls and were bled at day 0, 2 weeks and 6 weeks. This TCR came from a human donor in good health. Some clones in this sample may be carry-over from other donors' samples. Donor details come from another sample of the same person, matched by shared clones. Recombination linked TRBV29-1 to TRBJ2-3; perhaps TRBD1 is the D gene, with 6 bases matching. What was sequenced was whole blood. The nucleotides are TGCAGCGTTGATTTACAGGGTACAGATACGCAGTATTTT. Its translation is CSVDLQGTDTQYF.